Shown below are 4 T cell receptor beta chains from a single sample sequenced in a study of blood T cell repertoires in COVID-19. Some clones are missing from TCRdb's copy, which holds only in-frame ones; the method was immunoSEQ multiplex PCR. The repertoire holds about 330,000 clones, with around 87% as singletons. The specimen sequenced was peripheral blood. These receptors all stem from a woman aged 45-60 years with active or convalescent COVID-19.

The chain uses TRBV6-2 or TRBV6-3 and TRBJ1-1, with D possibly TRBD1 on 6 matching bases. Germline V lookup: CDR1 MNHEY, CDR2 SVGEGT. Trimming stripped 2 bases from V and 2 bases from J, with 18 bases between. This CDR3 contains 17 residues. The CDR3 sequence: CASSYEQGRAENTEAFF. In nucleotides, the CDR3 is TGTGCCAGCAGTTACGAACAGGGTCGGGCCGAAAACACTGAAGCTTTCTTT.

CDR3 in DNA: TGCAGCGTGGGGGGAAGGAGCACTGAAGCTTTCTTT. This codes for CSVGGRSTEAFF. The chain has TRBV29-1 and TRBJ1-1; D is perhaps TRBD1 (5 bases). The CDR3 consists of 12 residues. CDR1 is SQVTM, CDR2 ANQGSEA, per germline. The V gene lost 6 bases and the J gene lost 4 bases, with 12 bases spanning the gap.

This clone was counted once. V and J are TRBV5-1 and TRBJ1-2; maybe TRBD1 (5 bases). Germline CDR1 SGHRS, CDR2 YFSETQ. The CDR3 is 14 residues long. V lost 1 base, J lost 7 bases, and 14 bases lay in between. The CDR3: CASSLFQGSGGYTF. In nucleotides, the CDR3 is TGCGCCAGCAGCTTGTTCCAGGGTTCGGGTGGCTACACCTTC.

The CDR3 reads CASSQERGSTDTQYF. CDR3 DNA sequence: TGCGCCAGCAGCCAAGAGCGGGGTAGCACAGATACGCAGTATTTT. V is TRBV4-3 and J is TRBJ2-3; a possible D gene is TRBD2 (6 bases). The CDR3 extends over 15 amino acids. Trimming took 0 bases from V and 0 from J, leaving 7 bases between them. Germline assignment: CDR1 LGHNA and CDR2 YSLEER.